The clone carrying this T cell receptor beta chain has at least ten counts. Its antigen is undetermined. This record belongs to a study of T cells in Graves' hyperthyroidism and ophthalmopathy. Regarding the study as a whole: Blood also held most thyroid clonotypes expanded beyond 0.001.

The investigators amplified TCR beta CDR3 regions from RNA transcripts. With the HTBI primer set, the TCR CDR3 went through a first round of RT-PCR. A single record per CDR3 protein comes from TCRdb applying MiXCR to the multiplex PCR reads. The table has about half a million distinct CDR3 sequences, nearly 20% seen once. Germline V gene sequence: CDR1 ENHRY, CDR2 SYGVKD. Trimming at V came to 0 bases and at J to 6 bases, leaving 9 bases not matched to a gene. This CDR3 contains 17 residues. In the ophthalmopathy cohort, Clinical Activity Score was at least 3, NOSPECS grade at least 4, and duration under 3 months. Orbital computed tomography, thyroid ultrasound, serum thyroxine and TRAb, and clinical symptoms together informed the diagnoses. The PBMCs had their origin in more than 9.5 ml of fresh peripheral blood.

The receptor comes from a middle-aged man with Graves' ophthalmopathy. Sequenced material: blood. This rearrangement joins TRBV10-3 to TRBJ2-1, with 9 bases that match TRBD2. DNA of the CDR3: TGTGCCATCAGTGAGTCGTCTAGCGGGACCCAGGGCAATGAGCAGTTCTTC. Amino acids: CAISESSSGTQGNEQFF.